The 27 T cell receptor beta chains below come from one sample, sequenced in a study of metastatic and nonmetastatic thyroid tumors. Prior to thyroid surgery, none of the patients had received any treatment. Using MiXCR, TCRdb re-called clones from the PCR reads. Of about 20,000 clones listed, nearly 25% are singletons. The sample was tumor tissue. The source is a female donor with papillary thyroid cancer or a benign thyroid nodule (not recorded which). Some clones in this sample may be carry-over from other donors' samples.

This clone has at least ten counts. This chain joins TRBV7-9 and TRBJ2-7; TRBD2 matches at 8 bases. V lost 10 bases, J lost 11 bases, and 4 bases stayed unmatched. The CDR3 is 9 amino acids. Germline V gene lookup returns CDR1 SEHNR and CDR2 FQNEAQ (reference sequence). CDR3 nucleotide sequence: TGTGCCACCGGGAGGGAAGAGTACTTC. Its translation is CATGREEYF.

By share, this clone ranks as medium-sized (0.01 to 0.1%). The J gene is TRBJ2-7, the V gene TRBV6-1; TRBD1 aligns across 7 bases. Germline trimming cut 5 bases from V and 7 bases from J; bases unmatched to any gene: 17. Per germline, CDR1 MNHNS and CDR2 SASEGT. The CDR3 sequence is 16 residues long. CDR3 nucleotides: TGTGCCAGCAGTCCACAGGGGTTTTGGGAAGTGAGGGAGCAGTACTTC. This encodes CASSPQGFWEVREQYF.

The genes are TRBV27 and TRBJ2-1; TRBD2 matches at 11 bases. V lost 3 bases to trimming and J lost 3 bases; unmatched junction nucleotides: 10. The germline CDR1 and CDR2 sequences are MNHEY and SMNVEV (reference sequence). The CDR3 consists of 18 residues. The chain's CDR3 is CASSFHSGRARVYNEQFF. The DNA of the CDR3 is TGTGCCAGCAGTTTTCATAGCGGGAGGGCCAGGGTCTACAATGAGCAGTTCTTC.

This clone was detected many times. This rearrangement joins TRBV20-1 to TRBJ2-3; no reliable D call. This CDR3 contains 14 residues. Between the trimmed V and J ends, which lost 0 bases and 0 bases, there was a span of 7 bases. CDR1 is DFQATT and CDR2 is SNEGSKA in the germline V gene (reference sequence). The CDR3 here is CSARDHGSTDTQYF. In DNA form, the CDR3 reads TGCAGTGCTAGAGATCACGGGAGCACAGATACGCAGTATTTT.

The CDR3 nucleotides read TGCGCCAGCATGCCCTCCTGGCAGGGTCCGATTGAGCAGTACTTC. It encodes CASMPSWQGPIEQYF. The genes are TRBV10-2 and TRBJ2-7; D possibly corresponds to TRBD1 (5 bases). V lost 7 bases, J lost 7 bases, and 23 bases lay in between. In germline, CDR1 is WSHSY, CDR2 SAAADI. The CDR3 runs 15 residues.

This clone was counted many times. The gene calls are TRBV7-2 and TRBJ2-1; D possibly uses TRBD1 or TRBD2 (5 bases each). Germline CDR1 SGHTA, CDR2 FQGNSA. CDR3 length: 15 amino acids. Trimming took 1 base from V and 2 from J, leaving 9 bases between them. The CDR3 region is CASSLVGTTYNEQFF. The DNA of the CDR3 is TGTGCCAGCAGCTTAGTGGGGACCACCTACAATGAGCAGTTCTTC.

This clone was detected a few times. This chain connects TRBV24-1 to TRBJ2-3, with a possible D match to TRBD1 (8 bases). The V end lost 3 bases, the J end lost 12 bases, and 21 bases lay between the germline ends. The V gene's germline CDR1 is KGHDR and CDR2 SFDVKD. The CDR3 sequence is 15 residues long. CDR3 sequence (DNA): TGTGCCACCAGTGATCCCGGACAGGGAGGGGAGACCCAGTATTTT. Translating gives CATSDPGQGGETQYF.

The V and J genes are TRBV5-6 and TRBJ2-3; 9 nucleotides agree with TRBD2. The CDR3 is made up of 17 amino acids. Germline V gene sequence: CDR1 SGHDT, CDR2 YYEEEE. The trim removed 0 bases at V and 5 bases at J, leaving 10 bases unmatched. The CDR3 DNA is TGTGCCAGCAGCTTGGGCGGGAGGGCCTTGAGAGGAGATACGCAGTATTTT. Protein product: CASSLGGRALRGDTQYF.

By share, this clone ranks as medium-sized. This rearrangement joins TRBV12-3 or TRBV12-4 to TRBJ2-7, with 7 bases that match TRBD1. This CDR3 has 13 amino acids. V trimming: 6 bases; J trimming: 2 bases; junction bases outside the gene matches: 4. The CDR3 here is CASSQGQAYEQYF. In DNA, the CDR3 is TGTGCCAGCAGCCAAGGACAGGCCTACGAGCAGTACTTC.

This clone is labeled as medium-sized (0.01 to 0.1%). The rearrangement uses TRBV24-1 and TRBJ2-1, with 9 bases lining up with TRBD2. J gave up 0 bases and V 3 bases, and 2 bases lay outside the gene matches. Germline V lookup: CDR1 KGHDR, CDR2 SFDVKD. The CDR3 runs 16 residues. CDR3 bases: TGTGCCACCAGTGATGGTAGCGGGAGCTCCTACAATGAGCAGTTCTTC. The encoded protein is CATSDGSGSSYNEQFF.

The chain employs TRBV28 and TRBJ2-2, with D perhaps TRBD2 (5 bases). The CDR3 spans 13 residues. Per the germline V gene, CDR1 is MDHEN and CDR2 is SYDVKM. Trimming pared 10 bases from V and 7 bases from J, leaving 16 bases between. The CDR3 here is CATGEYGFGELFF. CDR3 DNA: TGTGCCACCGGGGAGTACGGGTTCGGGGAGCTGTTTTTT.

This chain connects TRBV18 to TRBJ2-7; the D call may be TRBD1 or TRBD2 (5 bases each). The germline CDR1 and CDR2 sequences are KGHSH and LQKENI. The ends were cut back, 3 bases at V and 3 bases at J, with 12 bases in the middle. The CDR3 runs 14 residues. The CDR3 sequence: CASSPRDDLYEQYF. The CDR3 region has the DNA TGTGCCAGCTCACCCCGGGACGACCTCTACGAGCAGTACTTC. The full variable domain, with the rest looked up from reference TRBV18 and TRBJ2-7, is NAGVMQNPRHLVRRRGQEARLRCSPMKGHSHVYWYRQLPEEGLKFMVYLQKENIIDESGMPKERFSAEFPKEGPSILRIQQVVRGDSAAYFCASSPRDDLYEQYFGPGTRLTVT.

This clone was counted at least ten times. This rearrangement joins TRBV20-1 to TRBJ1-3; TRBD1 matches 8 bases. This CDR3 has 14 amino acids. Trimming at V came to 4 bases and at J to 0 bases, leaving 2 bases not matched to a gene. Germline V gene lookup returns CDR1 DFQATT and CDR2 SNEGSKA (reference sequence). The DNA of the CDR3 is TGCAGTGCTAACAGGGGGACCTCTGGAAACACCATATATTTT. Its translation: CSANRGTSGNTIYF.

Within the sample, this clone is medium-sized (0.01 to 0.1%). V is TRBV11-2 and J is TRBJ2-7; D possibly uses TRBD1 or TRBD2 (5 bases each). The germline gives CDR1 SGHAT, CDR2 FQNNGV. This CDR3 is built from 15 residues. Trimming shortened V by 6 bases and J by 0 bases, and 15 bases separated the two germline ends. CDR3 bases: TGTGCCAGCAGACAAGGGACGGCGAGCTCCTACGAGCAGTACTTC. This encodes CASRQGTASSYEQYF.

Regarding this clone: A read error may account for a junction end that differs from germline. The rearrangement links TRBV20-1 to TRBJ1-1; a weak D match, TRBD1 (6 bases). Germline assignment: CDR1 DFQATT and CDR2 SNEGSKA (reference sequence). The CDR3 runs to 12 residues. CDR3: CSARAGVTESFF. The CDR3 DNA reads TGCAGTGCTAGGGCAGGGGTGACTGAATCTTTCTTT.

About this clone itself: An end of the junction does not agree with germline; a read error may underlie this. J is TRBJ2-2 and V is TRBV7-7, with D uncertain. Germline CDR1 reads SSHAT; CDR2 reads FNYEAQ (reference sequence). This CDR3 is 13 amino acids long. The DNA for the CDR3 is TGTGCTAGCAGCTTAGGGAAAGCCGGGGAGCTGTTTTTT. This sequence encodes CASSLGKAGELFF. The full variable domain, with the rest looked up from reference TRBV7-7 and TRBJ2-2, is GAGVSQSPRYKVTKRGQDVTLRCDPISSHATLYWYQQALGQGPEFLTYFNYEAQPDKSGLPSDRFSAERPEGSISTLTIQRTEQRDSAMYRCASSLGKAGELFFGEGSRLTVL.

This clone was counted many times. The chain is built from TRBV19 and TRBJ2-2, with D possibly being TRBD2 (6 bases). The V end was cut by 3 bases, the J end by 1 base, with 12 bases between. Looked up from germline, CDR1 is LNHDA and CDR2 is SQIVND (reference sequence). This CDR3 region has 16 residues. CDR3 loop: CASSIGLALNTGELFF. DNA of the CDR3: TGTGCCAGTAGTATCGGGCTAGCGTTGAACACCGGGGAGCTGTTTTTT.

The V and J genes are TRBV28 and TRBJ2-5, with D perhaps matching TRBD2 (7 bases). Deletions cut 6 bases from V and 7 bases from J, with 12 bases between. This CDR3 is built from 12 residues. CDR1 is MDHEN, CDR2 SYDVKM, per germline. This chain's CDR3 is CASRGGGWTQYF. CDR3 in DNA: TGTGCCAGCAGAGGGGGGGGCTGGACCCAGTACTTC.

The V and J genes are TRBV5-1 and TRBJ1-1; 9 bases fit TRBD1. Germline V CDR1 and CDR2: SGHRS, YFSETQ. Trimming removed 4 bases from V and 3 bases from J; junction bases left unmatched: 7. This CDR3 is 15 amino acids long. The CDR3 sequence is CASSQTGGFDTEAFF. CDR3 nucleotides: TGCGCCAGCAGCCAAACAGGGGGCTTTGACACTGAAGCTTTCTTT.

This clone has at least ten counts. For the CDR3, the DNA is TGCAGTGCCTTTAGCGGGAGGGGCTACGAGCAGTACTTC. Its protein product is CSAFSGRGYEQYF. The chain joins TRBV20-1 to TRBJ2-7; 11 bases align to TRBD2. This CDR3 comprises 13 residues. The V segment lost 6 bases and the J segment 3 bases; nucleotides outside the gene matches: 4. Germline CDR1 reads DFQATT; CDR2 reads SNEGSKA (reference sequence).

About this clone itself: An end of the junction differs from the germline gene, which may be a read error. This rearrangement joins TRBV5-1 to TRBJ1-2, with D hard to call. This CDR3 is built from 16 residues. CDR1 and CDR2 (germline): SGHRS, YFSETQ. The CDR3 reads CASIPRLSTVNYGYAF. The CDR3 DNA sequence: TGCGCCAGCATCCCCCGACTCTCTACAGTAAACTATGGCTACGCCTTC.

The chain uses TRBV6-1 and TRBJ2-3; D is unclear. Per germline, CDR1 MNHNS and CDR2 SASEGT. The CDR3 runs 12 residues. Between the trimmed V and J ends, which lost 8 bases and 5 bases, there was a span of 11 bases. CDR3 coding DNA: TGTGCCAGCCGGTTCCAGATAGATACGCAGTATTTT. The encoded protein is CASRFQIDTQYF.

This clone turned up a few times. CDR3 DNA: TGTGCCAGCAGTTTCGGGACTAGCGGCTACGAGCAGTACTTC. Translation: CASSFGTSGYEQYF. The chain has TRBV12-3 or TRBV12-4 and TRBJ2-7, with 11 bases matching TRBD2. With 3 bases clipped from V and 3 bases from J, the junction kept 1 base outside the gene matches. There are 14 residues in the CDR3.

This clone was detected only a few times. At one end the junction does not follow the germline gene, possibly because of a read error. The rearrangement uses TRBV24-1 and TRBJ2-5, with unresolved D. Germline assignment: CDR1 KGHDR and CDR2 SFDVKD. The CDR3 length is 13 residues. The CDR3 DNA is TGTGCCACCAGTGGGGAAGACAAAGAGAACCAGTACTTC. It is translated as CATSGEDKENQYF.

This clone was observed at least ten times. Possible read error: a much larger clone is one base away. The V gene is TRBV4-2, the J gene TRBJ1-1, with TRBD1 matching 7 bases. Germline CDR1 is LGHNA and CDR2 is YNFKEQ. The CDR3 sequence is 13 residues long. The CDR3, as DNA: TGTGCCGGCAGTGACAGGGAGAACACTGAAGCTTTCTTT. Translation: CAGSDRENTEAFF.

This clone has a count of ten or more. The chain's CDR3 is CASSLGRTNEKLFF. The DNA for the CDR3 is TGTGCCAGCAGTTTAGGACGTACTAATGAAAAACTGTTTTTT. The chain joins TRBV12-3 or TRBV12-4 to TRBJ1-4; D remains ambiguous. V dropped 1 base and J dropped 2 bases, with 5 bases sitting between them. The CDR3 loop spans 14 amino acids.

V gene TRBV5-1 combines with J gene TRBJ2-1; 11 bases match TRBD1. The CDR3 covers 14 residues. Germline CDR1 reads SGHRS; CDR2 reads YFSETQ. V gave up 3 bases and J gave up 9 bases; unmatched junction bases: 5. CDR3 in amino acids: CASSWDRGGGEQFF. DNA for the CDR3: TGCGCCAGCAGCTGGGACAGGGGGGGCGGTGAGCAGTTCTTC.